This T cell receptor (beta chain) came from a study of shared clonotypes between healthy human individuals. The germline CDR1 and CDR2 sequences are SGHTA and FQGNSA. This CDR3 spans 14 amino acids. Trimming removed 1 base from V and 2 bases from J; junction bases left unmatched: 0. Study outcomes and limitations: The sole specimen, blood, was sampled, and tissue repertoires likely differ. Shared across a few donors were roughly 5% of the naive CD4 clonotypes.

The naive CD8 fraction comprised CD45RO-negative cells positively selected for CCR7 and excluded terminally differentiated effector memory CD45RA+ cells. The DNA input per sorted-subset replicate PCR was roughly 180 ng, corresponding to tens of thousands of T cell genomes. The repertoire was sequenced with immunoSEQ multiplex PCR; TCRdb's copy has only in-frame clones and lacks some. The profile shows roughly 850,000 clones, around 96% of them singletons. This clone has a single count. Its antigen remains unidentified. Distinct nucleotide sequences in the sample also encode this CDR3. The TCR comes from a man aged 25-45 years in good health. Sequencing used naive CD8+ T cells sorted from blood. V usage is TRBV7-2 and J usage is TRBJ2-7, with 9 positions matching TRBD1. The CDR3 loop reads CASSLDRGPYEQYF. The CDR3 bases are TGTGCCAGCAGCTTAGACAGGGGGCCCTACGAGCAGTACTTC. Complete variable domain (other parts from reference TRBV7-2 and TRBJ2-7): GAGVSQSPSNKVTEKGKDVELRCDPISGHTALYWYRQSLGQGLEFLIYFQGNSAPDKSGLPSDRFSAERTGGSVSTLTIQRTQQEDSAVYLCASSLDRGPYEQYFGPGTRLTVT.